The subject of this entry is one T cell receptor (beta chain). What it binds is not known. Germline-derived CDR1 and CDR2 are SGHNT and YYREEE (reference sequence). The V and J ends lost 4 bases and 10 bases, in that order; junction bases with no gene match: 7. The CDR3 extends over 14 amino acids. The data originate from a study of cytomegalovirus exposure and HLA in healthy donors. Study-wide results and limits: The study flagged 150 to 200 TCR beta chains as cytomegalovirus-associated. Previously analyzed data showed that most TCR beta V segments were productive at a frequency of about 87% or about 30%.

Amplification used 60 Vbeta primers and 13 Jbeta primers. Sequencing was performed with immunoSEQ multiplex PCR; in TCRdb, only in-frame clones are kept and a portion is missing. The sample records 70,000 to 95,000 clones, approximately 56% being singletons. The rearrangement links TRBV5-4 to TRBJ1-6; 8 bases line up with TRBD1. The sample taken for sequencing was PBMCs. This clonotype was sampled from a woman under 40 in good health and CMV-seropositive. Written as DNA, the CDR3 is TGTGCCAGCAGCAACGGACAGGGTGTATCACCCCTCCACTTT. It yields the protein CASSNGQGVSPLHF. Filled out from reference TRBV5-4 and TRBJ1-6, the complete variable domain reads ETGVTQSPTHLIKTRGQQVTLRCSSQSGHNTVSWYQQALGQGPQFIFQYYREEENGRGNFPPRFSGLQFPNYSSELNVNALELDDSALYLCASSNGQGVSPLHFGNGTRLTVT.